A selection of T cell receptor beta chains follows, all from one sample in a study of radiotherapy plus CTLA-4 blockade in lung cancer. Here immunoSEQ multiplex PCR was the method, and the copy in TCRdb shows in-frame clones only, minus some. Of some 70,000 clones listed, approximately 80% were seen once; the top ten hold roughly 4%. The sequenced sample was peripheral blood, obtained from a patient treated with radiotherapy plus ipilimumab. These receptors were obtained from a human donor with non-small cell lung cancer who had a partial response to radiotherapy plus ipilimumab. The CDR3 runs from the conserved cysteine through the conserved F or W. The D gene is left open where the match is weak. Clone size, where shown, is once, few, many, or a class for clones that have expanded.

clone size: -
V gene: TRBV5-4
J gene: TRBJ2-7
D gene: TRBD2
CDR3 protein: CASSLGSGRAGEQYF
CDR3 DNA: TGTGCCAGCAGCTTGGGGAGCGGGAGGGCTGGGGAGCAGTACTTC

clone size: few
V gene: TRBV5-1
J gene: TRBJ1-1
D gene: TRBD1
CDR3 protein: CASSLQGGEAFF
CDR3 DNA: TGCGCCAGCAGCTTGCAGGGGGGTGAAGCTTTCTTT

clone size: -
V gene: TRBV7-9
J gene: TRBJ2-2
D gene: TRBD1
CDR3 protein: CASSLTGQGSGELFF
CDR3 DNA: TGTGCCAGCAGCTTAACCGGACAGGGGAGCGGGGAGCTGTTTTTT

clone size: -
V gene: TRBV6-1
J gene: TRBJ2-7
D gene: -
CDR3 protein: CASSEAGHYEQYF
CDR3 DNA: TGTGCCAGCAGTGAAGCAGGTCACTACGAGCAGTACTTC

clone size: -
V gene: TRBV2
J gene: TRBJ2-7
D gene: TRBD1
CDR3 protein: CASRDRGYEQYF
CDR3 DNA: TGTGCCAGCAGGGACAGGGGGTACGAGCAGTACTTC

clone size: few
V gene: TRBV2
J gene: TRBJ1-5
D gene: -
CDR3 protein: CATAGASQPQHF
CDR3 DNA: TGTGCCACTGCGGGGGCCAGCCAGCCCCAGCATTTT

clone size: -
V gene: TRBV6-6
J gene: TRBJ1-5
D gene: TRBD1
CDR3 protein: CASSYSGQTPAQPQHF
CDR3 DNA: TGTGCCAGCAGTTACTCGGGACAGACTCCTGCGCAGCCCCAGCATTTT

clone size: medium-sized
V gene: TRBV27
J gene: TRBJ2-1
D gene: -
CDR3 protein: CASSFGSARGQFF
CDR3 DNA: TGTGCCAGCAGTTTTGGCTCCGCTCGGGGGCAGTTCTTC

clone size: -
V gene: TRBV4-2
J gene: TRBJ1-2
D gene: -
CDR3 protein: CASSQVNEDNYGYTF
CDR3 DNA: TGTGCCAGCAGCCAAGTTAATGAGGATAACTATGGCTACACCTTC

clone size: -
V gene: TRBV5-6
J gene: TRBJ1-2
D gene: -
CDR3 protein: CASSFGGSNGYTF
CDR3 DNA: TGTGCCAGCAGCTTTGGGGGCTCCAATGGCTACACCTTC

clone size: -
V gene: TRBV27
J gene: TRBJ2-1
D gene: TRBD2
CDR3 protein: CASSLFASGREQFF
CDR3 DNA: TGTGCCAGCAGTTTATTCGCTAGCGGGAGGGAGCAGTTCTTC

clone size: once
V gene: TRBV5-1
J gene: TRBJ1-4
D gene: TRBD1
CDR3 protein: CASSLGGTGDEKLFF
CDR3 DNA: TGCGCCAGCAGCTTGGGAGGGACAGGGGACGAAAAACTGTTTTTT

clone size: -
V gene: TRBV5-1
J gene: TRBJ1-4
D gene: -
CDR3 protein: CASSFASGFGKRNEKLFF
CDR3 DNA: TGCGCCAGCAGCTTCGCGTCAGGGTTCGGCAAAAGGAATGAAAAACTGTTTTTT

clone size: -
V gene: TRBV7-9
J gene: TRBJ2-7
D gene: TRBD1
CDR3 protein: CASSLGPGGGEQYF
CDR3 DNA: TGTGCCAGCAGCTTAGGGCCAGGGGGTGGCGAGCAGTACTTC

clone size: -
V gene: TRBV21-1
J gene: TRBJ2-7
D gene: -
CDR3 protein: CASTFYKIAAHSYEQYF
CDR3 DNA: TGTGCCAGCACGTTCTATAAAATAGCAGCCCACTCCTACGAGCAGTACTTC

clone size: -
V gene: TRBV5-4
J gene: TRBJ2-3
D gene: -
CDR3 protein: CASSPIGRGATDTQYF
CDR3 DNA: TGTGCCAGCAGCCCAATCGGGAGAGGGGCTACAGATACGCAGTATTTT

clone size: -
V gene: TRBV7-2
J gene: TRBJ2-7
D gene: -
CDR3 protein: CASSRTAGLGVNYEQYF
CDR3 DNA: TGTGCCAGCAGTCGAACGGCAGGCCTAGGGGTGAATTACGAGCAGTACTTC

clone size: -
V gene: TRBV7-8
J gene: TRBJ2-2
D gene: -
CDR3 protein: CLLVGANTGELFF
CDR3 DNA: TGTCTCCTAGTAGGCGCGAACACCGGGGAGCTGTTTTTT

clone size: -
V gene: TRBV27
J gene: TRBJ2-3
D gene: -
CDR3 protein: CASSPGSSTDTQYF
CDR3 DNA: TGTGCCAGCAGTCCAGGCTCAAGCACAGATACGCAGTATTTT

clone size: -
V gene: TRBV5-1
J gene: TRBJ1-1
D gene: TRBD1
CDR3 protein: CASSLRGQGGMNTEAFF
CDR3 DNA: TGCGCCAGCAGCTTGAGAGGACAGGGGGGTATGAACACTGAAGCTTTCTTT

clone size: -
V gene: TRBV11-2
J gene: TRBJ2-1
D gene: -
CDR3 protein: CASSLGLDEQFF
CDR3 DNA: TGTGCCAGCAGCTTAGGGCTAGATGAGCAGTTCTTC

clone size: -
V gene: TRBV5-5
J gene: TRBJ2-6
D gene: TRBD1
CDR3 protein: CASSWTGAGANVLTF
CDR3 DNA: TGTGCCAGCAGCTGGACAGGGGCTGGGGCCAACGTCCTGACTTTC